This entry features one T cell receptor beta chain sequence. Its specificity is unknown. Sequencing used immunoSEQ multiplex PCR; TCRdb keeps in-frame clones, though not all of them. This sample has 30,000 to 40,000 clones, with roughly 87% found just once. These data come from a study of OX40 agonist ivuxolimab in advanced cancers. Findings of the study overall: Average numbers of expanded clones were greater in CD8+ T cells than in CD4+.

This CDR3 is built from 16 residues. The germline V gene has CDR1 MNHEY and CDR2 SVGAGI. V shed 0 bases and J shed 0 bases, with 11 bases lying between them. Collection of blood occurred at baseline, at cycle 4 day 1, and at cycle 7 day 1. This chain links TRBV6-5 with TRBJ1-1; the D gene is possibly TRBD1 (5 bases). Sequencing was performed on CD4+ or CD8+ T cells sorted from blood, taken in a trial of the OX40 agonist ivuxolimab. This TCR derives from an adult with an advanced solid tumor such as melanoma, head and neck, liver or kidney cancer. CDR3 residues: CASSYSGAAVNTEAFF. In nucleotides, the CDR3 is TGTGCCAGCAGTTACTCTGGGGCTGCAGTGAACACTGAAGCTTTCTTT.